Listed below are T cell receptor beta chains from one sample, sequenced in a study of blood T cell repertoires in COVID-19. Only in-frame clones appear in the TCRdb table, and some are missing; sequencing was by immunoSEQ multiplex PCR. The table has about 250,000 clones, under 85% seen once. The sample was peripheral blood. These receptors came from a human donor in a cohort sampled during active COVID-19. Each CDR3 is given with its conserved first and last residue. Each record gives: CDR3 protein, V gene, clone size, D gene. D genes are given only for firm matches. Not every row has a clone size; where given, it reads once, few, many or a size class.

cdr3_aa: CASKGDNSPLHF; v_call: TRBV3-1/TRBV3-2; clone_size: -; d_call: -
cdr3_aa: CASSVSSGYHNEQFF; v_call: TRBV5-5; clone_size: -; d_call: -
cdr3_aa: CASSLTGTGQETQYF; v_call: TRBV7-9; clone_size: -; d_call: -
cdr3_aa: CASSIGPRSYEQYF; v_call: TRBV19; clone_size: -; d_call: -
cdr3_aa: CASSQTSSDTQYF; v_call: TRBV4-1; clone_size: -; d_call: -
cdr3_aa: CASSQGTSGDTQYF; v_call: TRBV3-1/TRBV3-2; clone_size: -; d_call: TRBD2
cdr3_aa: CASSPVDSFNSPLHF; v_call: TRBV5-1; clone_size: -; d_call: -
cdr3_aa: CAWSVQQGGNSPLHF; v_call: TRBV30; clone_size: -; d_call: TRBD1
cdr3_aa: CASSQYGGAGQPQHF; v_call: TRBV4-1; clone_size: -; d_call: -
cdr3_aa: CASSQGLAGLSTDTQYF; v_call: TRBV14; clone_size: -; d_call: TRBD2
cdr3_aa: CASRKTSSTYNEQFF; v_call: TRBV5-1; clone_size: -; d_call: TRBD2
cdr3_aa: CASEQNRAGELFF; v_call: TRBV5-1; clone_size: -; d_call: -
cdr3_aa: CASSSHSGGETQYF; v_call: TRBV11-3; clone_size: -; d_call: TRBD2
cdr3_aa: CASSESGVGMRNF; v_call: TRBV10-1; clone_size: -; d_call: -
cdr3_aa: CSASRGLTFYNEQFF; v_call: TRBV20-1; clone_size: once; d_call: TRBD2
cdr3_aa: CASSYIGTSGSVYNEQFF; v_call: TRBV5-1; clone_size: few; d_call: TRBD2
cdr3_aa: CASSQGTGVNTEAFF; v_call: TRBV4-2; clone_size: -; d_call: TRBD1
cdr3_aa: CASSLDRERYEQYF; v_call: TRBV5-1; clone_size: -; d_call: TRBD1
cdr3_aa: CAWSVQGLETQYF; v_call: TRBV30; clone_size: -; d_call: -
cdr3_aa: CASSIAGGNNEQFF; v_call: TRBV19; clone_size: -; d_call: TRBD2
cdr3_aa: CASSPGDADTQYF; v_call: TRBV18; clone_size: -; d_call: -
cdr3_aa: CASSIGQIAGAFF; v_call: TRBV19; clone_size: many; d_call: -
cdr3_aa: CASSLAGTQYEQYF; v_call: TRBV7-9; clone_size: -; d_call: -
cdr3_aa: CASSLEGQATYSNQPQHF; v_call: TRBV7-9; clone_size: few; d_call: TRBD1
cdr3_aa: CASTGRMNTGELFF; v_call: TRBV2; clone_size: -; d_call: -
cdr3_aa: CASSENRGNEQFF; v_call: TRBV6-1; clone_size: -; d_call: TRBD1
cdr3_aa: CASSATGPGTQYF; v_call: TRBV27; clone_size: -; d_call: -
cdr3_aa: CASSLSLAGRETQYF; v_call: TRBV5-4; clone_size: -; d_call: -
cdr3_aa: CASSEWYGTDYNEQFF; v_call: TRBV25-1; clone_size: few; d_call: -